This T cell receptor (beta chain) was obtained from a study of response to subunit inactivated influenza vaccine listed by TCRdb under 2018. A note on the overall study: To follow how T cells responded to a trivalent subunit inactivated influenza vaccine, the researchers relied on deep quantitative profiling of the T cell receptor repertoire.

Preparation of the library involved RT-PCR. TCRdb lists the instrument as Illumina HiSeq 2500. Through fastp at Q25 and MiXCR, TCRdb rebuilt clones from the public reads, retaining in-frame beta chains. Merged by CDR3 protein, the rows form single entries marked with the most common genes and DNA. The sample profile shows about 780,000 distinct CDR3 sequences; about 18% of them were found once. The ten biggest clones cover 9.5% to 13% of the sample. V drops 1 base and J drops 4 bases, leaving 10 bases in between. Via the germline V gene, CDR1 is SGHTA and CDR2 FQGNSA. Taken from cysteine to phenylalanine, the CDR3 has 15 residues. Only the CDR3 part of the read is kept: 45 bases, read in frame from the first base. Here is what the overall study found, with its caveats: According to the authors, only a limited number of new T cells may be recruited by each seasonal influenza vaccination.

Of note for this clonotype: It has no known antigen specificity. One base away there is no much larger clone; base qualities are not given.

This TCR derives from a man aged 50 to 60 who received an inactivated influenza vaccine. Donor details come from another sample of the same person, matched by shared clones. Recombination linked TRBV7-2 to TRBJ2-2; confidence is insufficient to name the D gene. The input for sequencing was PBMCs from blood, taken 5 to 6 days after vaccination. CDR3 protein: CASSLVAQSTGELFF. The DNA sequence is given as TGTGCCAGCAGCTTAGTCGCGCAGAGCACCGGGGAGCTGTTTTTT.